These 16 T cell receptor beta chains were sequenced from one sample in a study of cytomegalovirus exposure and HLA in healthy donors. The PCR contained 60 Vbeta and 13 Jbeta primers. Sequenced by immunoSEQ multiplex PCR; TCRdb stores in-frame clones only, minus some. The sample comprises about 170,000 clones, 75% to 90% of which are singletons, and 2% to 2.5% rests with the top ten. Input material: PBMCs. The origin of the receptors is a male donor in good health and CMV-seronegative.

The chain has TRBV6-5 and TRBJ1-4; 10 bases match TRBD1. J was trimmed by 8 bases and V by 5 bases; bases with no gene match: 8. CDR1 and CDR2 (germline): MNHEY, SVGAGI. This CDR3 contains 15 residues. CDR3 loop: CASSKVGTGDEKLFF. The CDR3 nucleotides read TGTGCCAGCAGTAAAGTCGGGACAGGGGACGAAAAACTGTTTTTT.

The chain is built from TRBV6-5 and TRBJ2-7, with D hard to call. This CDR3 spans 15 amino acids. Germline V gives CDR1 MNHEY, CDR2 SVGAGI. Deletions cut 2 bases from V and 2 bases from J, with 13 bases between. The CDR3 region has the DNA TGTGCCAGCAGTTACGAGGCCGGAACGACCTACGAGCAGTACTTC. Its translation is CASSYEAGTTYEQYF.

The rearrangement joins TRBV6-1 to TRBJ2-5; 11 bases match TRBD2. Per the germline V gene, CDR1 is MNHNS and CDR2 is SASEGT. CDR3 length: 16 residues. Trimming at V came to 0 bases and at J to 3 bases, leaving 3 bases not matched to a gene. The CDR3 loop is CASSEASGGAEETQYF. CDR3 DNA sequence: TGTGCCAGCAGTGAAGCTAGCGGGGGGGCCGAAGAGACCCAGTACTTC.

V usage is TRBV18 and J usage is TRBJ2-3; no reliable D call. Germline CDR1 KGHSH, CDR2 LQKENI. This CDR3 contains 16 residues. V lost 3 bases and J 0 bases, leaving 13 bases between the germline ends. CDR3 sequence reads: CASSPPDFPSTDTQYF. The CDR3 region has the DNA TGTGCCAGCTCACCTCCAGATTTCCCTAGCACAGATACGCAGTATTTT.

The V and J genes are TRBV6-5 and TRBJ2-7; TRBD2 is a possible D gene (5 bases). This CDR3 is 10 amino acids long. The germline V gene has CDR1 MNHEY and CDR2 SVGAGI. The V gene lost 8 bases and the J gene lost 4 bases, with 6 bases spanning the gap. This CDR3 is CASRGYEQYF. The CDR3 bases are TGTGCCAGCCGGGGTTACGAGCAGTACTTC.

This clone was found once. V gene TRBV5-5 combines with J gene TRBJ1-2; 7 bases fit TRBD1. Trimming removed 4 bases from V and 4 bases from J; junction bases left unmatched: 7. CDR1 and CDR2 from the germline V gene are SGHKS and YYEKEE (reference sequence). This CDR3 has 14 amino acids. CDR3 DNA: TGTGCCAGCAGCCAGGGACAGATGTTCTATGGCTACACCTTC. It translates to CASSQGQMFYGYTF.

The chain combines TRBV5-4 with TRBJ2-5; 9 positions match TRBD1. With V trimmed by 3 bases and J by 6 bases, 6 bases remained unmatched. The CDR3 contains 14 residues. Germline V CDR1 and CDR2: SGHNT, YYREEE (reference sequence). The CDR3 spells CASSSRTGVKTQYF. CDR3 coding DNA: TGTGCCAGCAGCTCCCGGACAGGGGTGAAGACCCAGTACTTC.

In DNA, the CDR3 is TGCGCCAGCAGCTTGGAGGCGGGCCGGGGCGGGGAGCTGTTTTTT. Its translation is CASSLEAGRGGELFF. This rearrangement joins TRBV5-1 to TRBJ2-2, with D possibly TRBD2 on 5 matching bases. The CDR3 spans 15 residues. V lost 0 bases to trimming and J lost 7 bases, with 13 bases between them. The V gene's germline CDR1 is SGHRS and CDR2 YFSETQ.

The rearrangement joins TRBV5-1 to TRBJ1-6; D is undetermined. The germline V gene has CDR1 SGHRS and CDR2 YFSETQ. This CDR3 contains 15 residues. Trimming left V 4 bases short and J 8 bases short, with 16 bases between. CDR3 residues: CASSTRAAADSPLHF. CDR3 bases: TGCGCCAGCAGCACGAGGGCCGCGGCGGATTCACCCCTCCACTTT.

CDR3 in amino acids: CASAQSYEQYF. CDR3 nucleotide sequence: TGTGCCAGCGCACAATCCTACGAGCAGTACTTC. The chain carries TRBV28 and TRBJ2-7, with no clear D. V lost 8 bases and J 1 base, leaving 6 bases between the germline ends. The CDR3 spans 11 residues. CDR1 is MDHEN and CDR2 is SYDVKM in the germline V gene.

DNA of the CDR3: TGTGCCAGCAGCCTAGGGTCCAGCGAGCAGTACTTC. Its translation is CASSLGSSEQYF. V is TRBV7-9 and J is TRBJ2-7; no clear D. Germline V CDR1 and CDR2: SEHNR, FQNEAQ (reference sequence). Trimming shortened V by 5 bases and J by 6 bases, and 11 bases separated the two germline ends. This CDR3 spans 12 amino acids.

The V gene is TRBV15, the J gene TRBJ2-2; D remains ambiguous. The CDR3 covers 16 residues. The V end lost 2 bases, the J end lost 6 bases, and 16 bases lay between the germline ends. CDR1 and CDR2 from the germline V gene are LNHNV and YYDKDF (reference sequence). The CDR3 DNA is TGTGCCACCAGCAGATCCCCAGGCCCCTTATCCGGGGAGCTGTTTTTT. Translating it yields CATSRSPGPLSGELFF.

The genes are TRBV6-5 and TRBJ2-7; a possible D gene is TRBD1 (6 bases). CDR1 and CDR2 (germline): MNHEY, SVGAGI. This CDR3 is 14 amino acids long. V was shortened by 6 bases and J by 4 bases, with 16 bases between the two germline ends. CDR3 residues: CASSPGVPKYEQYF. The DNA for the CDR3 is TGTGCCAGCAGCCCAGGGGTCCCCAAATACGAGCAGTACTTC.

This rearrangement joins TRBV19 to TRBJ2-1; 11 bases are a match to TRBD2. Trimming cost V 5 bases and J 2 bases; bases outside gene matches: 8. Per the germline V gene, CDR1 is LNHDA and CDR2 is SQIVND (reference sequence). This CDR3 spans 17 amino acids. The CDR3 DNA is TGTGCCAGTAGTGCCCAACCGACTAGCGGGGCCTACAATGAGCAGTTCTTC. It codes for CASSAQPTSGAYNEQFF.

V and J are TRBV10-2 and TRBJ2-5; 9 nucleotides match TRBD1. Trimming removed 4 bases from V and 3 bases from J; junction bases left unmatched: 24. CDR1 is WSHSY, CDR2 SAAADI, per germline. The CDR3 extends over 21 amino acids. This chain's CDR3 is CASSVRGFSFGTGWGKETQYF. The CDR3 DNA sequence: TGCGCCAGCAGTGTCCGTGGGTTTTCGTTTGGGACAGGGTGGGGTAAAGAGACCCAGTACTTC.

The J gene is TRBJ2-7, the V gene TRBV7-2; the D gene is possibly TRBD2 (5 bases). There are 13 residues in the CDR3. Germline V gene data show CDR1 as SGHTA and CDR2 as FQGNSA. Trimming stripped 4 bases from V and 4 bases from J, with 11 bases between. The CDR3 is CASSYDYPYEQYF. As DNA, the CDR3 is TGTGCCAGCAGCTATGACTACCCGTACGAGCAGTACTTC.